This T cell receptor beta chain was sequenced during a study of blood T cell repertoires in COVID-19. At the level of the study: Acute and convalescent COVID-19 samples came from the United States, Italy and Spain. The cDNA or gDNA used as material had been derived from T cells, B-cell-depleted T cells, or PBMCs.

Some clones are missing from TCRdb's copy, which holds only in-frame ones; the method was immunoSEQ multiplex PCR. This repertoire shows some 300,000 clones, 90% found once; its top ten account for around 0.93%. This CDR3 is built from 15 residues. The chain links TRBV21-1 to TRBJ1-5; the D call TRBD1 from the table was never checked on the DNA. TRBV21-1 has pseudogene status. The clonotype originates from a woman aged 40 to 50 with COVID-19, enrolled during active disease. The source material was peripheral blood. CDR3 protein: CASSKGQGAYQPQHF. The CDR3 nucleotides read TGTGCCAGCAGCAAAGGACAGGGGGCCTATCAGCCCCAGCATTTT.